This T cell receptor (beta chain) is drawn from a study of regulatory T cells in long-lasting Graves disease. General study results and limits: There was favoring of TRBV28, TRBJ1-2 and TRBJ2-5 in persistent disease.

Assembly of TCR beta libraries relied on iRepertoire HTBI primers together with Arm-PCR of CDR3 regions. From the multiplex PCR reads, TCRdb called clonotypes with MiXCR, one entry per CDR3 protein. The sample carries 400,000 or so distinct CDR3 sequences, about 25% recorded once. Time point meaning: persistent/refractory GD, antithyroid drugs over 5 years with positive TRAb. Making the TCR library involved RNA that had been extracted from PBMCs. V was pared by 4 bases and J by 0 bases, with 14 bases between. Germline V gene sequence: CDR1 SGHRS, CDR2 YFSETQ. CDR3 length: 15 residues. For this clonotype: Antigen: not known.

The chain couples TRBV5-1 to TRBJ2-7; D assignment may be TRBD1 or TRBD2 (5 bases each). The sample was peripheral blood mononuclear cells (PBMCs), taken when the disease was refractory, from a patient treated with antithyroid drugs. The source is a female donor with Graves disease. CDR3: CASSPDPGTSYEQYF. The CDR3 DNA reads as TGCGCCAGCAGCCCCGACCCGGGGACCTCCTACGAGCAGTACTTC. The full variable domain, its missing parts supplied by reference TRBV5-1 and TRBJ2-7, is KAGVTQTPRYLIKTRGQQVTLSCSPISGHRSVSWYQQTPGQGLQFLFEYFSETQRNKGNFPGRFSGRQFSNSRSEMNVSTLELGDSALYLCASSPDPGTSYEQYFGPGTRLTVT.